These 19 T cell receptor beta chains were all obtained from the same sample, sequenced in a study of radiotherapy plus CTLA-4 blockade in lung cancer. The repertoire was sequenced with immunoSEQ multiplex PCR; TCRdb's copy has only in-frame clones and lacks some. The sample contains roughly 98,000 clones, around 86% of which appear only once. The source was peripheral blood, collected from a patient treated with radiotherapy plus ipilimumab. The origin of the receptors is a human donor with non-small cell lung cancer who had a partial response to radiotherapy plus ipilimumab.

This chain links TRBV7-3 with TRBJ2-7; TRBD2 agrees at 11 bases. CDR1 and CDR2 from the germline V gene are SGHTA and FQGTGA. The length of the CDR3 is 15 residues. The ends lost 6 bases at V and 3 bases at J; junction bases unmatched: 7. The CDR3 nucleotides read TGTGCCAGCAGACGTGTGACTAGCGGGGTCTACGAGCAGTACTTC. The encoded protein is CASRRVTSGVYEQYF.

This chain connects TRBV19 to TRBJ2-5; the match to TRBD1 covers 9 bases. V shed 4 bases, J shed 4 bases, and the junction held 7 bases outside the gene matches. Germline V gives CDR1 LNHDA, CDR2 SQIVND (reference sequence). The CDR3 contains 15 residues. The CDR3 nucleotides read TGTGCCAGTAGTACGGACAGGGGTGCGGGAGAGACCCAGTACTTC. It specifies CASSTDRGAGETQYF. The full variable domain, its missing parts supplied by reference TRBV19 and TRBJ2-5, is DGGITQSPKYLFRKEGQNVTLSCEQNLNHDAMYWYRQDPGQGLRLIYYSQIVNDFQKGDIAEGYSVSREKKESFPLTVTSAQKNPTAFYLCASSTDRGAGETQYFGPGTRLLVL.

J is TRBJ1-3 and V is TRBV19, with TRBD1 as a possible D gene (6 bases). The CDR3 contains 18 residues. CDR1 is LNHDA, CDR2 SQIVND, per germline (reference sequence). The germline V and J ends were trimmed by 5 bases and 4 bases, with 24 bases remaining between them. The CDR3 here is CASSLEVLSGTPGNTIYF. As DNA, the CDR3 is TGTGCCAGTAGTCTGGAGGTTCTATCGGGGACACCAGGAAACACCATATATTTT.

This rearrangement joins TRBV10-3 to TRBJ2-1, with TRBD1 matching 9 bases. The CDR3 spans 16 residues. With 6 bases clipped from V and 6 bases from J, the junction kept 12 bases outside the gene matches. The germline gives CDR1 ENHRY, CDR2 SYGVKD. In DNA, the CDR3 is TGTGCCATCAGGGAGACCTCCGGGACAGGGTCCAATGAGCAGTTCTTC. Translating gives CAIRETSGTGSNEQFF.

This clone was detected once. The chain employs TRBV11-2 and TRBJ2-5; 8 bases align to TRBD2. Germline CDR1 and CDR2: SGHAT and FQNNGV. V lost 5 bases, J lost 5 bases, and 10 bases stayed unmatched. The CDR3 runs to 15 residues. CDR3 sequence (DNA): TGTGCCAGCAGCCCCGGGGGGGGCAGGGAGGAGACCCAGTACTTC. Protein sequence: CASSPGGGREETQYF.

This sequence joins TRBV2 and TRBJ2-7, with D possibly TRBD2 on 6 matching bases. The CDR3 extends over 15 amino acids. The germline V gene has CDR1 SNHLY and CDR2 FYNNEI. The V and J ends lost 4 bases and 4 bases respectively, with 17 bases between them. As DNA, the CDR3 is TGTGCCAGCAGTGTCGGAAGTCAAGGAGGGTACGAGCAGTACTTC. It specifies CASSVGSQGGYEQYF.

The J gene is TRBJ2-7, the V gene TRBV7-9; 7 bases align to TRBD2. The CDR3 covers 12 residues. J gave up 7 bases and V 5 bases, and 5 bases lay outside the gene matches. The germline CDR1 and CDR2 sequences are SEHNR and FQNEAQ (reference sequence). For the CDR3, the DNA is TGTGCCAGCAGCGGGGGGGGATGGGAGCAGTACTTC. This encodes CASSGGGWEQYF.

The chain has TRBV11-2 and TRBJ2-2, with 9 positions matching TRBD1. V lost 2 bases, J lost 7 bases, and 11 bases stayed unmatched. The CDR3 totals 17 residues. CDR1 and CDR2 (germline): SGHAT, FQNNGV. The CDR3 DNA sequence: TGTGCCAGCAGCTTATATTCTTCCGGGACAGGGAACGGGGAGCTGTTTTTT. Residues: CASSLYSSGTGNGELFF.

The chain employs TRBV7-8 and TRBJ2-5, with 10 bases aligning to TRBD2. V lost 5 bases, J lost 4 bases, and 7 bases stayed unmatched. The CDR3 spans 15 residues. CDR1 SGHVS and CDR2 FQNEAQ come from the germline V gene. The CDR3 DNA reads TGTGCCAGCAGCGAGTTAGCGGGAGGCCGAGAGACCCAGTACTTC. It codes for CASSELAGGRETQYF.

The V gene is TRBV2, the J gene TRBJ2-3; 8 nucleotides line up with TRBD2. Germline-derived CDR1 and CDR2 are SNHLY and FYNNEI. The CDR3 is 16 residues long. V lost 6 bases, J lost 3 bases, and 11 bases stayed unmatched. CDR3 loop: CASRNPGRGKTDTQYF. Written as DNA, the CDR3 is TGTGCCAGCAGGAACCCCGGGAGGGGGAAGACAGATACGCAGTATTTT. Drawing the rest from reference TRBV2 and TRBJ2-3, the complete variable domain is EPEVTQTPSHQVTQMGQEVILRCVPISNHLYFYWYRQILGQKVEFLVSFYNNEISEKSEIFDDQFSVERPDGSNFTLKIRSTKLEDSAMYFCASRNPGRGKTDTQYFGPGTRLTVL.

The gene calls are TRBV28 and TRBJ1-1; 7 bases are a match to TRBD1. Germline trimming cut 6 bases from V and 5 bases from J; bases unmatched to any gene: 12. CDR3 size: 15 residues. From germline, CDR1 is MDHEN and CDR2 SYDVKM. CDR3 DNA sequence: TGTGCCAGCAGCCCCCCCCGGACAGGAGGAACTGAAGCTTTCTTT. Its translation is CASSPPRTGGTEAFF.

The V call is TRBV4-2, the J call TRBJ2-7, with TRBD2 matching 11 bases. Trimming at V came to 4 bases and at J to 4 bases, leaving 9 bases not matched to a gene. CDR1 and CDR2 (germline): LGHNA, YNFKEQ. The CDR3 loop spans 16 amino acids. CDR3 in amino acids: CASSREPTSGTYEQYF. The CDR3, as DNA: TGTGCCAGCAGCCGAGAACCGACTAGCGGGACGTACGAGCAGTACTTC.

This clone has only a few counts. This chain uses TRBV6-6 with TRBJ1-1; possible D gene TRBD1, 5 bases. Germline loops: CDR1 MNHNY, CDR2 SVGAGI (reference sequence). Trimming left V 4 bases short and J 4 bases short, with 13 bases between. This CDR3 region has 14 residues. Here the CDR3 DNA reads TGTGCCAGCAGTTCCTACGGGGGGGGCACTGAAGCTTTCTTT. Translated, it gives CASSSYGGGTEAFF.

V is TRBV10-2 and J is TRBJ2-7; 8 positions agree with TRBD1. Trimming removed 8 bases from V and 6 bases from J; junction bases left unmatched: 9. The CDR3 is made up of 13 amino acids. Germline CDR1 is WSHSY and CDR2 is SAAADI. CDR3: CASGGQALGEQYF. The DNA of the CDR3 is TGCGCCAGCGGGGGACAGGCCCTAGGCGAGCAGTACTTC.

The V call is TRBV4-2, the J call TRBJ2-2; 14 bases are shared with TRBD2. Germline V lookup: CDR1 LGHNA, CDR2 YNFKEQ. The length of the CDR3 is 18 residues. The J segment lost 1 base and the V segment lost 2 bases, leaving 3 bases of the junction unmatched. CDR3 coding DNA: TGTGCCAGCAGCCAAAGGGGACTAGCGGGAGTGAACACCGGGGAGCTGTTTTTT. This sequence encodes CASSQRGLAGVNTGELFF.

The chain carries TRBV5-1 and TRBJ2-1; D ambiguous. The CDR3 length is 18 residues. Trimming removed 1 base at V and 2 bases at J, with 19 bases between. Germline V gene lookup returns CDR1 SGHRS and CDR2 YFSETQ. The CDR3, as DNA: TGCGCCAGCAGCTTGAAATCCGTCTCTTTTCGGGCCTACAATGAGCAGTTCTTC. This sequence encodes CASSLKSVSFRAYNEQFF.

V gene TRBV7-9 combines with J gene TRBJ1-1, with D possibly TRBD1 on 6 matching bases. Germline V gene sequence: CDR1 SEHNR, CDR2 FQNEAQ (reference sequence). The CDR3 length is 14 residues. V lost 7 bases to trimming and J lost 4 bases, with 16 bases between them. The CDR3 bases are TGTGCCAGCAACCCCGCGGGGGCGAGCACTGAAGCTTTCTTT. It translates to CASNPAGASTEAFF. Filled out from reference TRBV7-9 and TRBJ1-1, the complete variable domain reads DTGVSQNPRHKITKRGQNVTFRCDPISEHNRLYWYRQTLGQGPEFLTYFQNEAQLEKSRLLSDRFSAERPKGSFSTLEIQRTEQGDSAMYLCASNPAGASTEAFFGQGTRLTVV.

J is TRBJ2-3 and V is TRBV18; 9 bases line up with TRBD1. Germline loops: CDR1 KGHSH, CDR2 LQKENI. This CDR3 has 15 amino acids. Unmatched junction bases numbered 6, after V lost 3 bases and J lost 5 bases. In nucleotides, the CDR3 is TGTGCCAGCTCACCGTCGGACAGGGGCGAAGATACGCAGTATTTT. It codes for CASSPSDRGEDTQYF. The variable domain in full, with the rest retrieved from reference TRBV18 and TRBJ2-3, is NAGVMQNPRHLVRRRGQEARLRCSPMKGHSHVYWYRQLPEEGLKFMVYLQKENIIDESGMPKERFSAEFPKEGPSILRIQQVVRGDSAAYFCASSPSDRGEDTQYFGPGTRLTVL.

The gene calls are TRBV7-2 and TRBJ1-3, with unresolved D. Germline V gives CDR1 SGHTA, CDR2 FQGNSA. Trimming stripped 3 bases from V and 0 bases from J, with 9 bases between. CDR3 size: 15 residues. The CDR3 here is CASSFKSSSGNTIYF. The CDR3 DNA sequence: TGTGCCAGCAGCTTTAAGAGTAGCTCTGGAAACACCATATATTTT.